Shown below are 21 T cell receptor beta chains from a single sample sequenced in a study of shared clonotypes between healthy human individuals. TCRdb keeps only in-frame clones here, not all; method: immunoSEQ multiplex PCR. The sample holds some 450,000 clones, 70% to 80% seen once. Sequencing input: PBMCs. These receptors all stem from a woman between 40 and 55 years old in good health. Some clones in this sample may be carry-over from other donors' samples.

In this sample, this clone turned up once. The CDR3 here is CASSQTREGEQFF. Here the CDR3 DNA reads TGTGCCAGCAGTCAAACTAGAGAGGGTGAGCAGTTCTTC. V is TRBV4-2 and J is TRBJ2-1, with D possibly being TRBD2 (5 bases). Germline lookup yields CDR1 LGHNA and CDR2 YNFKEQ. The CDR3 contains 13 residues. Trimming took off 6 bases at V and 9 bases at J, with 15 bases between the two ends.

V and J are TRBV19 and TRBJ2-7; D gene unclear. CDR1 is LNHDA, CDR2 SQIVND, per germline (reference sequence). Between the trimmed V and J ends, which lost 5 bases and 1 base, there was a span of 12 bases. This CDR3 contains 14 residues. CDR3 in amino acids: CASSPRSRSYEQYF. The CDR3 region has the DNA TGTGCCAGTAGTCCCAGAAGTCGTTCCTACGAGCAGTACTTC.

This chain joins TRBV2 and TRBJ1-1; no clear D. Germline V gene data show CDR1 as SNHLY and CDR2 as FYNNEI. V gave up 5 bases and J gave up 7 bases, with 17 bases separating them. This CDR3 spans 14 amino acids. CDR3 sequence reads: CASSKDGVYDEAFF. The CDR3 coding sequence is TGTGCCAGCAGTAAGGACGGGGTGTATGATGAAGCTTTCTTT. The variable domain in full, completed from reference TRBV2 and TRBJ1-1, reads EPEVTQTPSHQVTQMGQEVILRCVPISNHLYFYWYRQILGQKVEFLVSFYNNEISEKSEIFDDQFSVERPDGSNFTLKIRSTKLEDSAMYFCASSKDGVYDEAFFGQGTRLTVV.

The chain carries TRBV30 and TRBJ2-3; the D is unclear. This CDR3 has 10 amino acids. In germline, CDR1 is GTSNPN, CDR2 SVGIG (reference sequence). Trimming removed 3 bases from V and 7 bases from J, with 5 bases in between. CDR3: CAWSSNTQYF. In DNA, the CDR3 is TGTGCCTGGAGCTCGAATACGCAGTATTTT.

This clone appeared once. V gene TRBV5-4 combines with J gene TRBJ2-7, with TRBD1 matching over 12 bases. The ends lost 4 bases at V and 7 bases at J; junction bases unmatched: 18. Germline lookup yields CDR1 SGHNT and CDR2 YYREEE (reference sequence). This CDR3 has 18 residues. CDR3 loop: CASSRLYPGTGGMYEQYF. The DNA for the CDR3 is TGTGCCAGCAGCCGTCTATACCCCGGGACAGGGGGCATGTATGAGCAGTACTTC.

The genes are TRBV7-2 and TRBJ2-7; 14 bases fit TRBD2. V shed 5 bases, J shed 8 bases, and the junction held 11 bases outside the gene matches. CDR3 length: 16 residues. CDR1 and CDR2 from the germline V gene are SGHTA and FQGNSA. The CDR3 sequence: CASSLTGGLAGDKQYF. The CDR3 DNA reads as TGTGCCAGCAGCCTGACCGGGGGACTAGCGGGAGATAAGCAGTACTTC. Supplemented by reference TRBV7-2 and TRBJ2-7, the full variable domain reads GAGVSQSPSNKVTEKGKDVELRCDPISGHTALYWYRQSLGQGLEFLIYFQGNSAPDKSGLPSDRFSAERTGGSVSTLTIQRTQQEDSAVYLCASSLTGGLAGDKQYFGPGTRLTVT.

The V call is TRBV7-9, the J call TRBJ2-1; possibly TRBD2 for D (6 bases). This CDR3 has 11 amino acids. V was cut by 11 bases and J by 7 bases, with 12 bases left in between. Germline V lookup: CDR1 SEHNR, CDR2 FQNEAQ (reference sequence). The CDR3 DNA reads TGTGCCGCCGGGGACTTTAATGAGCAGTTCTTC. Protein: CAAGDFNEQFF.

The V and J genes are TRBV9 and TRBJ2-6, with no clear D. The CDR3 spans 15 residues. The V gene lost 1 base and the J gene lost 0 bases, with 5 bases spanning the gap. CDR1 is SGDLS and CDR2 is YYNGEE in the germline V gene. CDR3 loop: CASSVQGSGANVLTF. The CDR3, as DNA: TGTGCCAGCAGCGTACAAGGCTCTGGGGCCAACGTCCTGACTTTC.

As regards this clone: It differs at one base from a far larger clone, so likely a read error. Other DNA sequences in the same sample also yield this CDR3. V and J are TRBV29-1 and TRBJ2-4, with D tentatively TRBD2 (6 bases). CDR3 length equals 12 residues. CDR1 is SQVTM and CDR2 is ANQGSEA in the germline V gene. The CDR3 spells CSVRPTGDIQYF. The DNA of the CDR3 is TGTAGCGTAAGGCCTACGGGGGACATTCAGTACTTC.

The V and J genes are TRBV4-1 and TRBJ2-1; possible D gene TRBD1, 6 bases. The CDR3 contains 15 residues. The germline CDR1 and CDR2 sequences are MGHRA and YSYEKL. V was cut by 3 bases and J by 1 base, with 10 bases left in between. In nucleotides, the CDR3 is TGCGCCAGCAGCCATCAGGGGTTTTCCTACAATGAGCAGTTCTTC. This codes for CASSHQGFSYNEQFF.

The V call is TRBV30, the J call TRBJ1-1, with D unclear. The CDR3 is 11 amino acids. The V gene's germline CDR1 is GTSNPN and CDR2 SVGIG (reference sequence). Trimming took off 3 bases at V and 5 bases at J, with 7 bases between the two ends. The DNA of the CDR3 is TGTGCCTGGAGCAGAAGGACTGAAGCTTTCTTT. Translated: CAWSRRTEAFF.

Notes on this clone: A read error is likely here: a far larger clone is one base away. The gene calls are TRBV19 and TRBJ1-2; D gene unclear. Germline CDR1 reads LNHDA; CDR2 reads SQIVND (reference sequence). There are 11 residues in the CDR3. CDR3 sequence (DNA): TGTGCCGGTAGTCGATTGTATGGCTACACCTTC. The encoded protein is CAGSRLYGYTF.

The chain employs TRBV5-1 and TRBJ2-2; TRBD2 agrees at 10 bases. The germline CDR1 and CDR2 sequences are SGHRS and YFSETQ. There are 16 residues in the CDR3. V gave up 4 bases and J gave up 2 bases; unmatched junction bases: 5. The CDR3 nucleotides read TGCGCCAGCAGCCCTCGGACTAGCGGAAACACCGGGGAGCTGTTTTTT. Encoded protein: CASSPRTSGNTGELFF.

The table lists this clone with a few counts. This CDR3 is CASSFGEGGYTF. The CDR3, as DNA: TGTGCCAGCAGTTTTGGGGAGGGCGGCTACACCTTC. The chain joins TRBV28 to TRBJ1-2; D gene uncertain. V lost 3 bases and J 8 bases, leaving 10 bases between the germline ends. Germline V lookup: CDR1 MDHEN, CDR2 SYDVKM. There are 12 residues in the CDR3.

Note on this clone: At one boundary the junction diverges from the germline segment, which might be a read error. The chain carries TRBV7-2 and TRBJ2-7, with 11 bases lining up with TRBD2. Per germline, CDR1 SGHTA and CDR2 FQGNSA. CDR3 size: 14 residues. CDR3 coding DNA: TGTGCCAGCAGCCCCGGGACTAGCGGATACGTGCAGTACTTC. Translating it yields CASSPGTSGYVQYF.

The CDR3 is CASSPYPGQGLHEQFF. Written as DNA, the CDR3 is TGTGCCAGCAGTCCATATCCGGGACAGGGTTTACATGAGCAGTTCTTC. This chain links TRBV27 with TRBJ2-1; the match to TRBD1 covers 9 bases. V was pared by 5 bases and J by 8 bases, with 13 bases of the junction left unmatched. The CDR3 totals 16 residues. Germline V CDR1 and CDR2: MNHEY, SMNVEV (reference sequence).

The gene calls are TRBV7-8 and TRBJ2-1, with 11 nucleotides matching TRBD2. Germline trimming cut 5 bases from V and 8 bases from J; bases unmatched to any gene: 8. Germline CDR1 is SGHVS and CDR2 is FQNEAQ. The CDR3 consists of 15 residues. For the CDR3, the DNA is TGTGCCAGCAGCCTGACTAGCGGGATTAGAGATGAGCAGTTCTTC. The encoded protein is CASSLTSGIRDEQFF.

The V and J genes are TRBV7-8 and TRBJ1-3; D is ambiguous. In germline, CDR1 is SGHVS, CDR2 FQNEAQ. This CDR3 is built from 15 residues. V gave up 1 base and J gave up 0 bases, with 7 bases separating them. CDR3: CASSLGMISGNTIYF. As DNA, the CDR3 is TGTGCCAGCAGCTTAGGCATGATCTCTGGAAACACCATATATTTT.

V and J are TRBV25-1 and TRBJ2-2, with TRBD2 as a possible D gene (6 bases). This CDR3 comprises 14 residues. Per germline, CDR1 MGHDK and CDR2 SYGVNS. V shed 3 bases and J shed 4 bases, with 9 bases lying between them. The CDR3 is CASSERGSTGELFF. In DNA, the CDR3 is TGTGCCAGCAGTGAGCGGGGATCCACCGGGGAGCTGTTTTTT.

The rearrangement uses TRBV28 and TRBJ2-1; TRBD1 is a possible D gene (5 bases). V was pared by 5 bases and J by 10 bases, with 21 bases between. Per the germline V gene, CDR1 is MDHEN and CDR2 is SYDVKM. The CDR3 sequence is 15 residues long. The CDR3 is CASSPPWGRGQEQFF. The CDR3, as DNA: TGTGCCAGCAGTCCCCCATGGGGCCGAGGCCAAGAGCAGTTCTTC.

This clone showed up just a few times. This chain joins TRBV2 and TRBJ2-2; 7 bases agree with TRBD2. CDR3 length equals 14 residues. Germline trimming cut 8 bases from V and 1 base from J; bases unmatched to any gene: 4. From germline, CDR1 is SNHLY and CDR2 FYNNEI. CDR3: CASCLAVNTGELFF. For the CDR3, the DNA is TGTGCCAGCTGTCTAGCGGTGAACACCGGGGAGCTGTTTTTT.